The subject of this entry is one T cell receptor beta chain. Its specificity is unknown. This entry is derived from a study of tissue T cells after allogeneic stem cell transplantation. Data came from immunoSEQ multiplex PCR; TCRdb stores just in-frame clones and leaves some out. The sample lists 20,000 to 30,000 clones, over 70% occurring once. General observations from the study: Only a limited share of tissue TCRs appeared in blood or spleen. Which tissue TCRs were alloreactive or antigen-specific was not determined. Some clones might be persisting host cells. Across patients, clones rarely overlapped, yet motif clusters were shared tissue-specifically.

This receptor was taken from a female donor aged 60 or older with lung cancer. This specimen was tissue from the ileum, taken at autopsy.

The CDR3: CASSRGESSYEQYF. CDR3 DNA sequence: TGTGCCAGCAGCCGAGGGGAAAGCTCCTACGAGCAGTACTTC. V is TRBV7-9 and J is TRBJ2-7; D tentatively fits TRBD1 or TRBD2 (5 bases each). V shed 5 bases and J shed 0 bases, with 11 bases lying between them. This CDR3 spans 14 amino acids. CDR1 is SEHNR and CDR2 is FQNEAQ in the germline V gene (reference sequence). Filled out from reference TRBV7-9 and TRBJ2-7, the complete variable domain reads DTGVSQNPRHKITKRGQNVTFRCDPISEHNRLYWYRQTLGQGPEFLTYFQNEAQLEKSRLLSDRFSAERPKGSFSTLEIQRTEQGDSAMYLCASSRGESSYEQYFGPGTRLTVT.